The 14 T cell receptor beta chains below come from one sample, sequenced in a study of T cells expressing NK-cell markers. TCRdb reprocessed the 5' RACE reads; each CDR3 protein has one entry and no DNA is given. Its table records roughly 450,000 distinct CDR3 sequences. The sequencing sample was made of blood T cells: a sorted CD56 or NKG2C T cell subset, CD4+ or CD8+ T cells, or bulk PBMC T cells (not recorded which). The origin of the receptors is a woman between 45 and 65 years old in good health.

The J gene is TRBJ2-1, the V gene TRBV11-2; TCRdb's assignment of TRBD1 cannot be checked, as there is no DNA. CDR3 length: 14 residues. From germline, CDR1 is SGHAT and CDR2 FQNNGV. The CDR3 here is CASRPLGGGRLKFF.

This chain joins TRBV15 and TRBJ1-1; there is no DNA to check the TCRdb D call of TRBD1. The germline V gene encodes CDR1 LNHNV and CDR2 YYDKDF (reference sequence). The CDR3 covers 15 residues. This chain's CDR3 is CATRLLGAANTEAFF.

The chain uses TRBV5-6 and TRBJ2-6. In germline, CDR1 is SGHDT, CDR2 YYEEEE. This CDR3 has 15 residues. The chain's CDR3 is CASSFDVTGANVLTF.

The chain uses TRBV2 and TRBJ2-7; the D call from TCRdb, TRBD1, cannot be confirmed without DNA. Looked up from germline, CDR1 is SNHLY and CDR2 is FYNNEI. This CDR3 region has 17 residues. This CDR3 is CASSEALLKQGRDEQYF.

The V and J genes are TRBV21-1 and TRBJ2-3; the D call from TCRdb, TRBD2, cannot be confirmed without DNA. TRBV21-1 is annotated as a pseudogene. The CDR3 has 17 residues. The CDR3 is CASSKGGLAGGTDTQYF.

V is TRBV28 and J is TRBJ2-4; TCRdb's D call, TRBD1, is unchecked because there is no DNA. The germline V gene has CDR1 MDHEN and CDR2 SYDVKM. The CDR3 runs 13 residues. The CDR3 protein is CASSYPGGNIQYF.

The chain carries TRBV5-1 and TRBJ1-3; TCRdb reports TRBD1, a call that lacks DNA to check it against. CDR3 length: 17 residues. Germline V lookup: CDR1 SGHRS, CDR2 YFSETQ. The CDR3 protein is CASSSGRDSSLRNTIYF.

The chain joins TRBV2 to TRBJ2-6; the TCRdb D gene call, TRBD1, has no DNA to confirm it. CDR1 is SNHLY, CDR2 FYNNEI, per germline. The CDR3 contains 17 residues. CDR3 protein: CASRKPGQLSGANVLTF.

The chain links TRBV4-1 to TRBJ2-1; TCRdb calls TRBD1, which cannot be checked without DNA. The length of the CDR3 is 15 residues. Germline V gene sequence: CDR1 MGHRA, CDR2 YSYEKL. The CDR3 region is CASSPLGGPYNEQFF.

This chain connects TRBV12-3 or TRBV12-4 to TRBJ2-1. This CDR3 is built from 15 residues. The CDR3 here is CATTLAGARYNEQFF.

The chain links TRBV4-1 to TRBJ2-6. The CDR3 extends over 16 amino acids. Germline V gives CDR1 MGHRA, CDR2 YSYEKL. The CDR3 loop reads CASRHQSRSGANVLTF.

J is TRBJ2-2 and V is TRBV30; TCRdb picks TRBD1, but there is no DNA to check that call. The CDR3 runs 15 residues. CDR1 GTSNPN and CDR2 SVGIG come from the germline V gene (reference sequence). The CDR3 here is CAWSVVGGHTGELFF.

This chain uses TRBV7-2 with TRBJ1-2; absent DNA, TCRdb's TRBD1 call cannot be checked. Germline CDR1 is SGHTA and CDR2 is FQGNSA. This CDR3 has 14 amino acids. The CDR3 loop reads CASSGFGRDVGYTF.

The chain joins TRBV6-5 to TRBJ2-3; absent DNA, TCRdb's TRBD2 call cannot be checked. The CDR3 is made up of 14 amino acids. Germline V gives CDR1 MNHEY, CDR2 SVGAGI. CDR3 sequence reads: CASGGASGADTQYF.